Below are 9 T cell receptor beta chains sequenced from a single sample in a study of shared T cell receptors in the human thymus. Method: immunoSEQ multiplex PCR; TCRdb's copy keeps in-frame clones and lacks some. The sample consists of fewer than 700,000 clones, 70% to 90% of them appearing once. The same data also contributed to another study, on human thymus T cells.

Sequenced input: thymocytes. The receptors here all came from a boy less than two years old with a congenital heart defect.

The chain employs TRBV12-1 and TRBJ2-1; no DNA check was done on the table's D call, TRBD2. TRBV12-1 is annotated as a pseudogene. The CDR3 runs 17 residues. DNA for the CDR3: TGTGCCAGCAGCTTTTTGAGCGGGCTAGCGGGATACAATGAGCAGTTCTTC. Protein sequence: CASSFLSGLAGYNEQFF.

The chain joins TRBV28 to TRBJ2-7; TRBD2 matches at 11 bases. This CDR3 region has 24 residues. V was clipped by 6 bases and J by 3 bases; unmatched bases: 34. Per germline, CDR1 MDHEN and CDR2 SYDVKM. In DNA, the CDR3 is TGTGCCAGCAGCCGGACAGGACAGGGAGTTACTAGCGGGAGTATAGCGGCCATAAACTACGAGCAGTACTTC. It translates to CASSRTGQGVTSGSIAAINYEQYF.

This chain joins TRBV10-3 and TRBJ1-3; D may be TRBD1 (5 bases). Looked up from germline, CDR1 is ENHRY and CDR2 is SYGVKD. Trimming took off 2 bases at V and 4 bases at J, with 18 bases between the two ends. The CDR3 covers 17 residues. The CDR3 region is CAISEPTKQDGGNTIYF. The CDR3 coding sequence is TGTGCCATCAGTGAGCCGACCAAACAGGACGGGGGAAACACCATATATTTT.

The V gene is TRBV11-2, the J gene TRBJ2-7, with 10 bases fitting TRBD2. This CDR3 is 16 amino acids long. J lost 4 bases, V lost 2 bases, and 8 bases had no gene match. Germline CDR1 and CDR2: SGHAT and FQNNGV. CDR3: CASSLIRTSGLYEQYF. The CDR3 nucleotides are TGTGCCAGCAGCTTAATTAGGACTAGCGGACTGTACGAGCAGTACTTC.

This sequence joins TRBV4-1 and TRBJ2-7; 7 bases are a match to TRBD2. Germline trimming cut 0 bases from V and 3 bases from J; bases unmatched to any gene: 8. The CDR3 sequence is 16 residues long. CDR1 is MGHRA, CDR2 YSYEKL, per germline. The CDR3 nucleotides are TGCGCCAGCAGCCAAGAGTGCCGGGGAGGGGTCTACGAGCAGTACTTC. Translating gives CASSQECRGGVYEQYF.

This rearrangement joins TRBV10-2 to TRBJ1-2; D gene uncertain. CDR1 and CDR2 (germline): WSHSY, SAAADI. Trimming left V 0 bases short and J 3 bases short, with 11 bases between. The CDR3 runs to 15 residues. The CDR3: CASSESGFWDYGYTF. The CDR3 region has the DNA TGCGCCAGCAGTGAGTCCGGGTTCTGGGACTATGGCTACACCTTC.

CDR3 sequence reads: CASSFPSGTGLTSTEAFF. The CDR3 DNA reads TGTGCCAGCAGCTTCCCGTCCGGGACAGGGCTGACGAGCACTGAAGCTTTCTTT. The gene calls are TRBV13 and TRBJ1-1, with 9 bases identical to TRBD1. The germline V gene has CDR1 PRHDT and CDR2 FYEKMQ (reference sequence). V was clipped by 3 bases and J by 4 bases; unmatched bases: 15. The CDR3 is 18 amino acids.

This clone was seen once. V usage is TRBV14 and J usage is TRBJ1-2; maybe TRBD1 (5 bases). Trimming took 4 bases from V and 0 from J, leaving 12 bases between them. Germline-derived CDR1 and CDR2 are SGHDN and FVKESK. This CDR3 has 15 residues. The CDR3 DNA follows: TGTGCCAGCAGCCCTTACAGGACGGCTAACTATGGCTACACCTTC. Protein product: CASSPYRTANYGYTF. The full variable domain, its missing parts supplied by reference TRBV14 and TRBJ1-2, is EAGVTQFPSHSVIEKGQTVTLRCDPISGHDNLYWYRRVMGKEIKFLLHFVKESKQDESGMPNNRFLAERTGGTYSTLKVQPAELEDSGVYFCASSPYRTANYGYTFGSGTRLTVV.

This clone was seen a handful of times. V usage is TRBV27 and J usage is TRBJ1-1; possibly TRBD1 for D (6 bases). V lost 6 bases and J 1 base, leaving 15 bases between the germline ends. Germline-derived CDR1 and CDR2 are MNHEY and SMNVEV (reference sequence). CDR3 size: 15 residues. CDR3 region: CASRLSPGQNTEAFF. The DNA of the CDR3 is TGTGCCAGCAGACTATCTCCGGGACAGAACACTGAAGCTTTCTTT.